Below, one TCR beta chain is given with its context. What it recognizes is unknown. The sample comes from a study of shared clonotypes between healthy human individuals. Across the study: Each donor contributed plates that comprised three CD4 naive, three CD4 memory, two CD8 naive and one CD8 memory.

Study outcomes and limitations: Some naive CD4 clonotypes, 4% to 6%, turned up in common across a handful of donors.

Genomic DNA per cell subset filled all wells of several immunoSEQ plates. Clones were sequenced by immunoSEQ multiplex PCR, and TCRdb holds only the in-frame ones, with some missing. The sample lists some 2.4 million clones, 93% occurring once. Germline V CDR1 and CDR2: ENHRY, SYGVKD. Trimming cost V 0 bases and J 6 bases, with 9 bases left between them. The CDR3 has 14 residues. The sequence was obtained from a man aged 18-30 years in good health. Some clones in this sample may be carry-over from other donors' samples. The material sequenced was naive CD4+ T cells from PBMCs. Noted subset: CD45RA+ positively selected. The rearrangement uses TRBV10-3 and TRBJ1-5, with no clear D. CDR3 protein: CAISESRDGQPQHF. The DNA for the CDR3 is TGTGCCATCAGTGAGTCGCGGGATGGTCAGCCCCAGCATTTT.